A selection of T cell receptor beta chains follows, all from one sample in a study of blood T cell repertoires in COVID-19. Only in-frame clones appear in the TCRdb table, and some are missing; sequencing was by immunoSEQ multiplex PCR. The data contain approximately 61,000 clones, around 81% of them singletons. The sample consisted of peripheral blood. The origin of the receptors is a man aged 65 to 79 with acute or convalescent COVID-19. Both conserved end residues are part of each CDR3. A D gene is named only where the DNA matches it firmly. The size of a clone is reported for some rows only, either as once, few or many, or as a class for expanded clones.

d_gene,abundance,j_gene,v_gene,CDR3nt,CDR3aa
TRBD2,NA,TRBJ2-7,TRBV5-1,TGCGCCAGCAGCCCCGGGGGGTTCCTTTACGAGCAGTACTTC,CASSPGGFLYEQYF
NA,NA,TRBJ2-7,TRBV7-2,TGTGCCAGCAGCCAGGACTCTTCCTACGAGCAGTACTTC,CASSQDSSYEQYF
TRBD1,once,TRBJ1-2,TRBV7-8,TGTGCCAGCAGCTTCACAGGCAGGGGGCTCGTCTATGGCTACACCTTC,CASSFTGRGLVYGYTF
NA,few,TRBJ1-6,TRBV7-6,TGTGCCAGCTCTCGGTGGCGGTCACCCCTCCACTTT,CASSRWRSPLHF
TRBD1,NA,TRBJ2-3,TRBV6-5,TGTGCCAGCAGTACAGGGGGCGCCTCAGATACGCAGTATTTT,CASSTGGASDTQYF
TRBD1,few,TRBJ1-1,TRBV4-2,TGTGCCAGCAGCCACCAGGGACAGAGGGGATTGAACACTGAAGCTTTCTTT,CASSHQGQRGLNTEAFF
NA,NA,TRBJ1-3,TRBV4-2,TGTGCCAGCAGCCAAGGCAGGGGCTCTGGAAACACCATATATTTT,CASSQGRGSGNTIYF
TRBD2,NA,TRBJ2-7,TRBV5-1,TGCGCCAGCAGCTTAGCGGGGGCGAGCTCCTACGAGCAGTACTTC,CASSLAGASSYEQYF
NA,few,TRBJ1-6,TRBV6-6,TGTGCCAGCAGTTACCCGCTTTCAGGCTCACCCCTCCACTTT,CASSYPLSGSPLHF
NA,NA,TRBJ1-2,TRBV3-1/TRBV3-2,TGTGCCAGCAGCCAATTTTTGGGGGCGTCGGGCTACACCTTC,CASSQFLGASGYTF
TRBD2,NA,TRBJ2-1,TRBV7-8,TGTGCCAGCAGCACCCGACTAGCGGGGGGCAGTGAGCAGTTCTTC,CASSTRLAGGSEQFF
TRBD2,NA,TRBJ2-1,TRBV9,TGTGCCAGCAGCGGTCTTTTACTAGCGGGGGCAGAGCAGTTCTTC,CASSGLLLAGAEQFF
TRBD2,NA,TRBJ2-7,TRBV5-1,TGCGCCAGCAGTTCGGGGGGGGCCGAGCAGTACTTC,CASSSGGAEQYF
NA,NA,TRBJ2-3,TRBV4-2,TGTGCCAGCAGCCGCCCCGGGGTGGGCACAGATACGCAGTATTTT,CASSRPGVGTDTQYF
TRBD2,NA,TRBJ2-3,TRBV15,TGTGCCACCAGCAGAGACCGCGGGGCGGGGGATACAGATACGCAGTATTTT,CATSRDRGAGDTDTQYF
NA,NA,TRBJ2-1,TRBV11-3,TGTGCCAGCAGTAAAGGGGTGGGTCAATTGAATGAGCAGTTCTTC,CASSKGVGQLNEQFF
TRBD2,NA,TRBJ2-5,TRBV7-3,TGTGCCAGCAGCTTAGGACTAGCGGGAGGAGAGACCCAGTACTTC,CASSLGLAGGETQYF
TRBD1,NA,TRBJ2-1,TRBV28,TGTGCCAGCAGTTTAAATTGGCAGGGGGCCCATGAGCAGTTCTTC,CASSLNWQGAHEQFF
TRBD1,NA,TRBJ1-5,TRBV5-1,TGCGCCAGCAGCGAGACAGGGGGCGGCAATCAGCCCCAGCATTTT,CASSETGGGNQPQHF
TRBD1,medium-sized,TRBJ1-3,TRBV2,TGTGCCAGTTCAGGGGGATTCTCTGGAAACACCATATATTTT,CASSGGFSGNTIYF
NA,NA,TRBJ2-1,TRBV7-9,TGTGCCAGCAGCTTATCTCTCGGCCAGGGCATTTACAATGAGCAGTTCTTC,CASSLSLGQGIYNEQFF
NA,NA,TRBJ1-2,TRBV3-1/TRBV3-2,TGTGCCAGCAGCCAACGGGGGGAAGATGGCTACACCTTC,CASSQRGEDGYTF
TRBD2,NA,TRBJ2-1,TRBV12-5,TGTGCTAGTGGCCGCCACCGACTAGCCTCCCAGTTCTTC,CASGRHRLASQFF
TRBD1,NA,TRBJ1-2,TRBV2,TGTGCCAGCAGCAACACAGGGGGTCATGATGGCTACACCTTC,CASSNTGGHDGYTF
NA,NA,TRBJ2-7,TRBV7-9,TGTGCCAGCAGCTTAGTTACAGGGCCGGGGGAGCAGTACTTC,CASSLVTGPGEQYF
TRBD1,NA,TRBJ2-7,TRBV2,TGTGCCAGCCTCGACCGACAGGGGACCGCCTACGAGCAGTACTTC,CASLDRQGTAYEQYF
TRBD1,NA,TRBJ2-2,TRBV19,TGTGCCAGTAACAAGCGACAGGGATACACCGGGGAGCTGTTTTTT,CASNKRQGYTGELFF
NA,NA,TRBJ2-7,TRBV5-1,TGCGCCAGCAGCTTGAATTGGGGAGGCTACGAGCAGTACTTC,CASSLNWGGYEQYF
NA,few,TRBJ1-1,TRBV19,TGTGCCACCCTGGACAGAGGTATGAACACTGAAGCTTTCTTT,CATLDRGMNTEAFF
NA,few,TRBJ1-1,TRBV9,TGTGCCAGCAGCGTAGGAGGAGAGAACACTGAAGCTTTCTTT,CASSVGGENTEAFF
NA,NA,TRBJ1-3,TRBV15,TGTGCCACCAGCAGGCTGGGACAAACCTCTGGAAACACCATATATTTT,CATSRLGQTSGNTIYF
TRBD1,once,TRBJ2-7,TRBV5-1,TGCGCCAGCAGCCTTGCCGGGACAGGGTTGGACGAGCAGTACTTC,CASSLAGTGLDEQYF
NA,NA,TRBJ2-2,TRBV11-1,TGTGCCAGCCGTATAGCGAACACCGGGGAGCTGTTTTTT,CASRIANTGELFF
TRBD1,NA,TRBJ2-5,TRBV19,TGTGCCAGTAGTAGGGGACAGGACCGGACCCAGTACTTC,CASSRGQDRTQYF
TRBD1,NA,TRBJ2-2,TRBV27,TGTGCCAGCTCTGGGACAGCGAACACCGGGGAGCTGTTTTTT,CASSGTANTGELFF
TRBD1,NA,TRBJ2-5,TRBV5-6,TGTGCCAGCCGCGACCCGATGGACAGGGCTAAAGAGACCCAGTACTTC,CASRDPMDRAKETQYF
NA,NA,TRBJ1-6,TRBV5-1,TGCGCCAGCAGCTTGGCGATGGGGGAGGACTATAATTCACCCCTCCACTTT,CASSLAMGEDYNSPLHF
NA,NA,TRBJ2-3,TRBV12-3/TRBV12-4,TGTGCCAGCAGCTCCTTTGAGCCGGGTACGCAGTATTTT,CASSSFEPGTQYF
TRBD2,NA,TRBJ2-3,TRBV29-1,TGCAGCGTTGAAGGGGGGAGGGGTTCTGGCACAGATACGCAGTATTTT,CSVEGGRGSGTDTQYF
TRBD1,NA,TRBJ1-2,TRBV6-5,TGTGCCAGCAGAGGACAGGGTCCAAGTGGCTACACCTTC,CASRGQGPSGYTF
NA,NA,TRBJ1-4,TRBV2,TGTGCCAGCGCGACGGACAGAGATAATGAAAAACTGTTTTTT,CASATDRDNEKLFF
TRBD1,NA,TRBJ2-3,TRBV19,TGTGCCAGTAGTATCTCCGGGACAGGGTCAGGGGCAGATACGCAGTATTTT,CASSISGTGSGADTQYF
NA,once,TRBJ1-3,TRBV2,TGTGCCAGCAGTGAACAGTATACCTCTGGAAACACCATATATTTT,CASSEQYTSGNTIYF
NA,NA,TRBJ2-2,TRBV7-9,TGTGCCAGCAGAAGGAGGGTTTGGACCGGGGAGCTGTTTTTT,CASRRRVWTGELFF
TRBD1,once,TRBJ1-5,TRBV27,TGTGCCAGCAGCTCCCTAAAAGCCGGGACAGGGAATCAGCCCCAGCATTTT,CASSSLKAGTGNQPQHF
NA,NA,TRBJ2-3,TRBV28,TGTGCCAGCAGTTTATCCACCGACAGGACCTACACAGATACGCAGTATTTT,CASSLSTDRTYTDTQYF
TRBD2,NA,TRBJ2-1,TRBV11-3,TGTGCCAGCAGCTTCGGGCCCGGACTAGCCAGCTCCTACAATGAGCAGTTCTTC,CASSFGPGLASSYNEQFF
NA,few,TRBJ1-3,TRBV5-1,TGCGCCAGCAGCCAGGGGAGCTCTGGAAACACCATATATTTT,CASSQGSSGNTIYF
NA,NA,TRBJ1-1,TRBV3-1/TRBV3-2,TGTGCCAGCAGCCAACAAGGGGGAACAGGAGAAGCTTTCTTT,CASSQQGGTGEAFF
TRBD1,NA,TRBJ2-3,TRBV2,TGTGCCAGCAGCTTACAGGGGGGCACAGATACGCAGTATTTT,CASSLQGGTDTQYF
NA,once,TRBJ1-3,TRBV19,TGTGCCAGTACCTCCACGGGACTCGGGAGCTCTGGAAACACCATATATTTT,CASTSTGLGSSGNTIYF
TRBD2,NA,TRBJ2-3,TRBV5-1,TGCGCCAGCAGCTCGGGACTAGCGGGCACAGATACGCAGTATTTT,CASSSGLAGTDTQYF
NA,NA,TRBJ2-1,TRBV5-1,TGCGCCAGCAGCGGCAGCGCGGGGCACCGCAATGAGCAGTTCTTC,CASSGSAGHRNEQFF